This record covers a single TCR beta chain. This clone was seen once. This receptor's antigen is unknown. Base-call qualities are not available, and no considerably larger clone is one nucleotide away. This sample also contains other DNA sequences that code for the same CDR3. The donors were healthy, HIV-negative adults with no recently reported acute infections or vaccinations. Every donor was a Caucasian adult living in Nashville, Tennessee, USA. CD8 memory samples combined magnetically selected CD45RO+ cells with CCR7-negative CD45RA+ effector memory (TemRA) cells. After blood collection by leukapheresis, PBMCs were isolated using Ficoll-Histopaque density gradient centrifugation and then cryopreserved in the vapor phase of liquid nitrogen. Purity and quantity of every magnetically sorted T cell population were checked by analytical flow cytometry. From each sorted fraction, genomic DNA was isolated and quantified by UV absorbance on a Nanodrop 2000c.

This sample stems from a study of shared clonotypes between healthy human individuals (dated by TCRdb to 2018 to 2021). General notes on the study: The cohort comprised two women and a few men aged 18 to 49 years. For each donor, CD4 naive and CD4 memory were each run on three plates, CD8 naive on two plates, and CD8 memory on one plate. To estimate repertoire size and how much clonotype sharing occurs between individuals, the study deeply sequenced the blood TCR repertoires of five healthy adults. To increase sequencing depth and limit assay-specific biases, different laboratories used diverse techniques to prepare libraries and sequence TCR repertoires. Each donor's leukapheresis produced roughly between roughly 0.85 and 9.5 billion PBMCs.

From the germline V gene, CDR1 is LGHNT and CDR2 is FRNRAP. V is pared back by 3 bases and J by 0 bases, with 5 bases lying between the germline termini. The CDR3 spans 13 residues, from the cysteine through the phenylalanine. Of all the DNA, just the CDR3 is kept, 39 bases in frame from base 1. Using the deep immunoSEQ assay, multiplex PCR amplified TCR CDR3 regions from genomic DNA. Extracted genomic DNA from each cell subset was distributed evenly across all wells of several immunoSEQ 96-well plates, and each plate was treated as a replicate. For sorted subsets, 150 to 250 ng of genomic DNA, equivalent to around 30,000 T cell genomes, went into each replicate PCR. Purified libraries were quantified with a Qubit 3.0 fluorometer, sized on a Bioanalyzer 2100, and re-quantified with the KAPA Library Quantification kit. Every immunoSEQ 96-well plate was sequenced on a separate single-read 150-cycle Illumina NextSeq 550 flow cell. The paper's processing steps were these. Because only junctional sequences without quality scores were contained in the immunoSEQ output, filtering matching that applied to full-length reads could not be performed. Sequences were annotated with PyIR, a Python wrapper for IgBLAST v1.9, and V/J genes and CDR3 were assigned using IMGT germline references. Reads were removed for weak V/J assignments (E-value above 1e-6), missing CDR3, stop codons, out-of-frame junctions, or ambiguous translated residues. V3J clonotypes were defined as sequences sharing an identical inferred V gene, J gene, and CDR3 amino acid sequence. Percentage overlap between repertoires was computed as shared unique clonotypes divided by the size of the smaller repertoire. Three approaches were used to assess repertoire richness: RTK rarefaction, the Chao1 estimator, and Recon v2.1 estimates of unobserved clonotypes. Generation probabilities were computed with OLGA for all TCRbeta clonotypes obtained by the gDNA method from a handful of donors. The source is immuneACCESS, and TCRdb retained only in-frame sequences with V and J called. Part of the clones is not carried over; for the studies checked, unresolved V genes explain less than half of this, and the remainder is unexplained. For V, J and clone size, that table is used; D and trimming come from the DNA. The sample yields about 690,000 clones; around 91% were counted once. The ten largest account for 34% of the sample.

Overall results and qualifications from the work: Compared with non-shared clonotypes, the clonotypes found in all four sorted-subset donors had higher generation probabilities. Sampling was restricted to blood, and TCR repertoires in tissues likely differ from the TCR repertoires found in blood. The genetic and exposure-history diversity represented was limited by the small number of donors. Naive subsets generally had larger estimated clonotype richness than memory subsets did. Even with the large sequencing depth, rarefaction of the sorted-subset datasets indicated that sequencing was incomplete. Based on pairwise subsampling, the degree of clonotype sharing among donors was expected to be affected by sequencing depth. Across a few donors, about 5.2% of naive CD4, roughly 3.8% of naive CD8, about 2.3% of memory CD4, and about 0.4% of memory CD8 clonotypes were shared.

The sequenced sample consisted of memory CD8+ T cells from PBMCs. What this sample's cell subset or site label stands for: CD45RO+ cells pooled with CCR7-negative TemRA cells. The chain is assembled from TRBV12-5 and TRBJ1-1; TRBD1 is possibly the D segment (5 matching bases). This clonotype was sampled from a man younger than 30 in good health. Some clones in this sample may be carry-over from other donors' samples. The CDR3 protein is CASGLGVNTEAFF. The DNA sequence reads TGTGCTAGTGGTTTAGGGGTGAACACTGAAGCTTTCTTT.